The clone carrying this TCR beta chain was detected once. The antigen is not known. The record originates from a study of OX40 agonist ivuxolimab in advanced cancers. Across the study: Enrolled patients in dose escalation had cancers that were hepatocellular carcinoma, melanoma, renal cell or head and neck cancer.

Sequencing was performed with immunoSEQ multiplex PCR; in TCRdb, only in-frame clones are kept and a portion is missing. The repertoire has 72,000 or so clones, 80% to 85% of them found once; the top ten carry about 4.5%. Whole-study findings and limits: The authors did not determine the antigen specificity of the expanded peripheral T cells. Among patients with partial responses at 0.1-3.0 mg/kg, clonal expansion was among the lowest. CD8+ T cells averaged more expanded clones than CD4+.

Between the trimmed V and J ends, which lost 3 bases and 8 bases, there was a span of 10 bases. CDR3 size: 11 residues. The germline CDR1 and CDR2 sequences are SQVTM and ANQGSEA. This TCR was sampled from an adult with an advanced solid tumor such as melanoma, head and neck, liver or kidney cancer. The gene calls are TRBV29-1 and TRBJ1-2; D is possibly TRBD1 (5 bases). The specimen comprised CD4+ or CD8+ T cells sorted from blood, sampled in a trial of the OX40 agonist ivuxolimab. Here the CDR3 reads CSVDGGGGYTF. In DNA, the CDR3 is TGCAGCGTTGATGGGGGTGGAGGCTACACCTTC.